This T cell receptor (beta chain) was sequenced during a study of OX40 agonist ivuxolimab in advanced cancers. Study at large: As their treatment, patients were administered ivuxolimab, an agonistic anti-OX40 (CD134) antibody. Among those treated, three patients had partial responses, one with hepatocellular carcinoma and two with cutaneous melanoma. Previous treatment with anti-PD-1, anti-PD-L1 or anti-CTLA-4 therapy was allowed; about 40% had received some.

The method was immunoSEQ multiplex PCR; TCRdb's version includes in-frame clones alone and lacks a portion of them. Among 77,000 or so clones listed, roughly nine tenths were seen once. Germline CDR1 reads SGHVS; CDR2 reads FNYEAQ. The CDR3 length is 15 residues. Trimming removed 4 bases from V and 9 bases from J, with 19 bases in between. The TCR was taken from an adult with an advanced solid tumor such as melanoma, head and neck, liver or kidney cancer. The sample consisted of CD4+ or CD8+ T cells sorted from blood, taken in a trial of the OX40 agonist ivuxolimab. The genes are TRBV7-6 and TRBJ2-1; a weak D match, TRBD1 (5 bases). The CDR3 DNA follows: TGTGCCAGCAGCTCTGTGGGGCAGGGCCTCTTTGAGCAGTTCTTC. Translated: CASSSVGQGLFEQFF.